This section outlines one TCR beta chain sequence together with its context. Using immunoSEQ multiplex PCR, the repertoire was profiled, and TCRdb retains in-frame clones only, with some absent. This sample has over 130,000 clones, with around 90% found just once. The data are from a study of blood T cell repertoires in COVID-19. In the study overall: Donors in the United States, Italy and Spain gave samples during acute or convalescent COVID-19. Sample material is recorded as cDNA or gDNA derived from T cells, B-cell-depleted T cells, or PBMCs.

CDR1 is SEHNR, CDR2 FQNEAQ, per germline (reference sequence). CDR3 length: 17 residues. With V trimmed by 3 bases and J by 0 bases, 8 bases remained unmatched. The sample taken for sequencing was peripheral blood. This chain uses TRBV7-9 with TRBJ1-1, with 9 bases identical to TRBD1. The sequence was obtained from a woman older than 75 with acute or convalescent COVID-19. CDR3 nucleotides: TGTGCCAGCAGCTTGGGACAGGGCGGTGGGTTGAACACTGAAGCTTTCTTT. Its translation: CASSLGQGGGLNTEAFF.